The clone carrying this T cell receptor beta chain was found many times. What it binds is unknown. The data derive from a study of T-cell reconstitution after alpha-beta-depleted transplantation in children. A library of TCRbeta sequences, prepared with unique molecular identifiers, was generated. TCRdb analysed the PCR reads with MiXCR anew, one entry per CDR3 protein. The sample records some 300,000 distinct CDR3 sequences, over 9% being singletons. Study-wide results and caveats: It was surviving recipient T cells and thymic progenitors that gave some patients high TCRbeta diversity at day 60. As was reported, about two months after transplant, alpha-beta T cells came from several hundred expanded graft clones.

V was clipped by 0 bases and J by 1 base, with 15 bases between them. The CDR3 extends over 16 amino acids. Germline V gene lookup returns CDR1 DFQATT and CDR2 SNEGSKA (reference sequence). This specimen consisted of PBMCs, obtained before TCRalphabeta/CD19-depleted stem cell transplant. The receptor comes from a boy younger than two with acute myeloid leukemia, due to receive a stem cell transplant. The V gene is TRBV20-1, the J gene TRBJ1-1; D unresolved. CDR3 residues: CSARDRVGFPNTEAFF. The CDR3 DNA reads as TGCAGTGCTAGAGATAGGGTAGGCTTTCCGAACACTGAAGCTTTCTTT.